Listed below are T cell receptor beta chains from one sample, sequenced in a study of blood T cell repertoires in COVID-19. Profiled with immunoSEQ multiplex PCR; TCRdb holds only in-frame clones, not every one. The sample has under 200,000 clones; 80% to 90% are singletons. Sequencing used PBMCs or T cells enriched from blood (not recorded which). The receptors here all came from a woman in her forties or fifties who had recovered from COVID-19. The CDR3 runs from the conserved cysteine through the conserved F or W. D genes are given only for firm matches. The listing skips clone size in some rows; elsewhere it reads once, few, many or a size class.

clone size	J gene	D gene	V gene	CDR3 DNA	CDR3 protein
-	TRBJ2-7	-	TRBV27	TGTGCCAGCGGGCAGGCTACCTACGAGCAGTACTTC	CASGQATYEQYF
once	TRBJ2-3	TRBD1	TRBV5-6	TGTGCCAGCACCCTCGGACAGGCAGATACGCAGTATTTT	CASTLGQADTQYF
-	TRBJ2-4	-	TRBV5-1	TGCGCCAGCAGCTCGGAGGGGGCGCGGGATCCCTTAGCCAAAAACATTCAGTACTTC	CASSSEGARDPLAKNIQYF
-	TRBJ2-3	-	TRBV11-3	TGTGCCAGCAGCTTATTTGGCGAGGTAACAGATACGCAGTATTTT	CASSLFGEVTDTQYF
-	TRBJ2-1	-	TRBV19	TGTGCCAGTAATCACCGGTCCACACAGGGCAATGAGCAGTTCTTC	CASNHRSTQGNEQFF
-	TRBJ2-3	-	TRBV28	TGTGCCAGCAGTTTATCGCCAGGTGGCAGGGGTACGCAGTATTTT	CASSLSPGGRGTQYF
-	TRBJ2-7	-	TRBV2	TGTGCCAGCCGGGACTGGTCCTTGCAGTACTTC	CASRDWSLQYF
-	TRBJ1-2	-	TRBV6-5	TGTGCCAGCAGGGCCGGGACTGTATATGGCTACACCTTC	CASRAGTVYGYTF
-	TRBJ2-7	-	TRBV2	TGTGCCAGCAGTCCGATGAGGGGGTACTCTCCCTACGAGCAGTACTTC	CASSPMRGYSPYEQYF
-	TRBJ2-2	TRBD2	TRBV28	TGTGCCACGGTAGCGGGAGGGTATGGGGAGCTGTTTTTT	CATVAGGYGELFF
-	TRBJ2-7	TRBD1	TRBV7-2	TGTGCCAGCAGTGGACAGGCGAGCTCCTACGAGCAGTACTTC	CASSGQASSYEQYF
-	TRBJ2-7	-	TRBV5-4	TGTGCCAGCTATCCCGCACCAGGGATCTCCTACGAGCAGTACTTC	CASYPAPGISYEQYF
-	TRBJ2-5	TRBD1	TRBV4-2	TGTGCCAGCAGCCAAAGGGACAGCTCCAGGGAGACCCAGTACTTC	CASSQRDSSRETQYF
-	TRBJ1-5	-	TRBV11-1	TGTGCCAGCAGCTTAGAGGGGATCAATCAGCCCCAGCATTTT	CASSLEGINQPQHF
few	TRBJ1-1	TRBD1	TRBV19	TGTGCCAGTAGCGCGGACAGGAGAAAGAACACTGAAGCTTTCTTT	CASSADRRKNTEAFF
-	TRBJ1-1	TRBD1	TRBV10-3	TGTGCCATCAGTCCACTAAACAGGGGGACGAACACTGAAGCTTTCTTT	CAISPLNRGTNTEAFF
-	TRBJ2-1	TRBD2	TRBV19	TGTGCCAGTAGTGGACTAGCGGGAGTTTCGCTGGAGTCGGAGCAGTTCTTC	CASSGLAGVSLESEQFF
-	TRBJ2-7	-	TRBV19	TGTGCCAGTAGTCGGGACAACTCCTACGAGCAGTACTTC	CASSRDNSYEQYF
-	TRBJ1-3	-	TRBV3-1/TRBV3-2	TGTGCCAGCAGCCAAGCGTATCCTTACTCTGGAAACACCATATATTTT	CASSQAYPYSGNTIYF
-	TRBJ1-4	TRBD1	TRBV5-1	TGCGCCAGCAGCCGGACAGGGGTGACTAATGAAAAACTGTTTTTT	CASSRTGVTNEKLFF
-	TRBJ2-2	-	TRBV7-9	TGTGCCAGCAGCATAGAGCTTCTTAACACCGGGGAGCTGTTTTTT	CASSIELLNTGELFF
-	TRBJ1-1	TRBD1	TRBV24-1	TGTGCCACCAGTGATACCCGGGACAGGGCGGCGTCTTTCTTT	CATSDTRDRAASFF
-	TRBJ2-3	TRBD2	TRBV11-2	TGTGCCAGCAGCTTAGATCGAGCGGGGAGGGGAGATACGCAGTATTTT	CASSLDRAGRGDTQYF
-	TRBJ2-5	TRBD1	TRBV2	TGTGCCATCCGGGACAGGTCAGAGACCCAGTACTTC	CAIRDRSETQYF
-	TRBJ1-4	-	TRBV2	TGTGCCAGCAGTTTCTTGGGGGAGGGGAATGAAAAACTGTTTTTT	CASSFLGEGNEKLFF
-	TRBJ1-4	-	TRBV3-1/TRBV3-2	TGTGCCAGCAGCCAAGATCGGGGAGGGAAACTGTTTTTT	CASSQDRGGKLFF
many	TRBJ1-4	-	TRBV5-1	TGCGCCAGCAGCTTGAATCGGGCAACTAATGAAAAACTGTTTTTT	CASSLNRATNEKLFF
-	TRBJ2-7	TRBD2	TRBV27	TGTGCCAGCACCATCTCCCCTTCAGCGGGGGTTTCCTACGAGCAGTACTTC	CASTISPSAGVSYEQYF
-	TRBJ2-3	TRBD1	TRBV28	TGTGCCAGCCTCTCCCTACAGGGGGCTGCAGCCCCTCTGAAATTCACAGATACGCAGTATTTT	CASLSLQGAAAPLKFTDTQYF
-	TRBJ1-1	-	TRBV18	TGTGCCAGCTCACCAAGTTTGGACTCTGAAGCTTTCTTT	CASSPSLDSEAFF
once	TRBJ2-3	TRBD2	TRBV7-2	TGTGCCAGCACACTTAGAGGGACTAGCGGGACCGCTAGCGCAGATACGCAGTATTTT	CASTLRGTSGTASADTQYF